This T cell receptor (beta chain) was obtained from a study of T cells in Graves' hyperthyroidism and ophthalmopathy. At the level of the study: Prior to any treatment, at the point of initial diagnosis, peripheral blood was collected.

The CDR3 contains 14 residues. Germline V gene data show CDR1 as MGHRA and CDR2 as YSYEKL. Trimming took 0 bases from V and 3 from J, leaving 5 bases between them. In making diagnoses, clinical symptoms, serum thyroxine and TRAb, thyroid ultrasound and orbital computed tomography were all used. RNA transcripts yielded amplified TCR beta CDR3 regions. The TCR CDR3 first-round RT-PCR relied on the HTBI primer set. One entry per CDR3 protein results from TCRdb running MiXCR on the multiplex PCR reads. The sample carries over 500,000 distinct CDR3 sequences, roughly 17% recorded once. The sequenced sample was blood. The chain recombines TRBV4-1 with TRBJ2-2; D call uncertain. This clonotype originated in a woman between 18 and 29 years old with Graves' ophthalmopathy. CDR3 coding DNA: TGCGCCAGCAGCCAAGAACCGGACACCGGGGAGCTGTTTTTT. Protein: CASSQEPDTGELFF.